This T cell receptor (beta chain) stems from a study of T-cell reconstitution after alpha-beta-depleted transplantation in children. Between the trimmed V and J ends, which lost 2 bases and 0 bases, there was a span of 7 bases. CDR3 length: 14 amino acids. Germline CDR1 MNHEY, CDR2 SVGAGI. In its sample, this clonotype was seen many times. Preparation of the TCRbeta library involved a method that used unique molecular identifiers. TCRdb recomputed calls from the PCR reads with MiXCR, one row per CDR3 protein. The table has around 96,000 distinct CDR3 sequences, more than 9% seen once. This chain joins TRBV6-5 and TRBJ1-2; no definite D call. This receptor was obtained from a human donor who donated a stem cell graft to a child with inherited bone marrow failure. The specimen comprised PBMCs from the stem cell graft donor, sampled from the stem cell graft. CDR3 region: CASSYGQPNYGYTF. CDR3 DNA sequence: TGTGCCAGCAGTTACGGGCAGCCTAACTATGGCTACACCTTC.